One and the same sample provided the 27 T cell receptor beta chains below, sequenced in a study of blood T cells in healthy people across ages. With a J-beta primer mix and a sample-barcoded 5' primer, a second PCR ran about 7 to 11 cycles. TCRdb independently ran MiXCR on the 5' RACE reads; one entry per CDR3 protein. The sample includes approximately 830,000 distinct CDR3 sequences, approximately 67% of them seen just once. The specimen sequenced was blood. The receptors here all came from a man younger than 45 in good health.

V gene TRBV28 combines with J gene TRBJ2-5, with D unclear. The last part of the DNA fits TRBJ2-7 better; the J call may be wrong. CDR3 size: 13 residues. The germline V gene has CDR1 MDHEN and CDR2 SYDVKM. The CDR3 spells CASSPPPTYEQYF. The CDR3 DNA is TGTGCCAGCTCCCCTCCGCCAACCTACGAGCAGTACTTC.

This sequence joins TRBV27 and TRBJ2-7; the D gene is possibly TRBD2 (6 bases). Trimming removed 4 bases at V and 10 bases at J, with 23 bases between. The germline V gene encodes CDR1 MNHEY and CDR2 SMNVEV (reference sequence). The CDR3 runs to 15 residues. CDR3 nucleotide sequence: TGTGCCAGCAGTTCCGCGACCAGGGAGGAGGAGGCCCAGTACTTC. This translates into CASSSATREEEAQYF.

This chain links TRBV7-9 with TRBJ2-4; maybe TRBD2 (7 bases). Per germline, CDR1 SEHNR and CDR2 FQNEAQ (reference sequence). Trimming removed 5 bases from V and 3 bases from J, with 20 bases in between. CDR3 length equals 17 residues. The CDR3 region is CASSPQGGPGGKNIQYF. CDR3 nucleotide sequence: TGTGCCAGCAGCCCCCAAGGGGGGCCGGGAGGCAAAAACATTCAGTACTTC. Supplemented by reference TRBV7-9 and TRBJ2-4, the full variable domain reads DTGVSQNPRHKITKRGQNVTFRCDPISEHNRLYWYRQTLGQGPEFLTYFQNEAQLEKSRLLSDRFSAERPKGSFSTLEIQRTEQGDSAMYLCASSPQGGPGGKNIQYFGAGTRLSVL.

In its sample, this clonotype was seen a few times. The V call is TRBV4-2, the J call TRBJ1-4; D may be TRBD1 (6 bases). Trimming pared 2 bases from V and 3 bases from J, leaving 10 bases between. This CDR3 contains 15 residues. CDR1 and CDR2 (germline): LGHNA, YNFKEQ. The CDR3 reads CASSQQGSANEKLFF. The CDR3 coding sequence is TGTGCCAGCAGCCAACAGGGGTCGGCTAATGAAAAACTGTTTTTT.

This chain connects TRBV5-5 to TRBJ2-1, with 10 positions matching TRBD1. The CDR3 has 15 residues. The trim removed 5 bases at V and 4 bases at J, leaving 6 bases unmatched. Looked up from germline, CDR1 is SGHKS and CDR2 is YYEKEE (reference sequence). The CDR3, as DNA: TGTGCCAGCAGGTTCGGACAGGGGGGGTACAATGAGCAGTTCTTC. Amino acid sequence: CASRFGQGGYNEQFF.

The chain links TRBV20-1 to TRBJ2-1; TRBD2 aligns across 13 bases. Germline lookup yields CDR1 DFQATT and CDR2 SNEGSKA (reference sequence). This CDR3 comprises 14 residues. The trim removed 6 bases at V and 8 bases at J, leaving 7 bases unmatched. The DNA of the CDR3 is TGCAGTGCCCAAACTAGCGGGGGGGGGGATGAGCAGTTCTTC. It yields the protein CSAQTSGGGDEQFF.

This clonotype was detected once. The V and J genes are TRBV20-1 and TRBJ1-1; TRBD1 is a possible D gene (5 bases). CDR3 length: 14 amino acids. Trimming cost V 5 bases and J 4 bases, with 17 bases left between them. The germline gives CDR1 DFQATT, CDR2 SNEGSKA (reference sequence). CDR3 in amino acids: CSAARQPLGTEAFF. In DNA, the CDR3 is TGCAGTGCTGCAAGACAGCCCTTGGGCACTGAAGCTTTCTTT.

The CDR3 nucleotides read TGTGCCATCAGCCGGGACAGGGGGCCCGATACGCAGTATTTT. This gives the protein CAISRDRGPDTQYF. The chain joins TRBV10-3 to TRBJ2-3; 12 bases match TRBD1. The CDR3 is made up of 14 amino acids. Germline CDR1 reads ENHRY; CDR2 reads SYGVKD. Trimming at V came to 6 bases and at J to 6 bases, leaving 4 bases not matched to a gene.

This clonotype was observed a handful of times. The chain is built from TRBV9 and TRBJ2-2; possibly TRBD1 for D (5 bases). Trimming took off 1 base at V and 4 bases at J, with 20 bases between the two ends. In germline, CDR1 is SGDLS, CDR2 YYNGEE. The CDR3 has 18 residues. CDR3 amino acids: CASSVSHRTLTITGELFF. In nucleotides, the CDR3 is TGTGCCAGCAGCGTATCCCACAGGACCCTGACGATCACCGGGGAGCTGTTTTTT. Full variable domain (outside the CDR3, taken from reference TRBV9 and TRBJ2-2): DSGVTQTPKHLITATGQRVTLRCSPRSGDLSVYWYQQSLDQGLQFLIQYYNGEERAKGNILERFSAQQFPDLHSELNLSSLELGDSALYFCASSVSHRTLTITGELFFGEGSRLTVL.

This chain connects TRBV29-1 to TRBJ1-2, with D possibly TRBD1 on 6 matching bases. The CDR3 has 14 residues. From germline, CDR1 is SQVTM and CDR2 ANQGSEA. The germline V and J ends were trimmed by 6 bases and 2 bases, with 16 bases remaining between them. The CDR3 region is CSVSRDTWNYGYTF. The CDR3 DNA is TGCAGCGTAAGCCGGGACACGTGGAACTATGGCTACACCTTC.

The chain employs TRBV12-3 or TRBV12-4 and TRBJ2-7; D not resolved. V shed 6 bases and J shed 1 base, with 7 bases lying between them. This CDR3 has 12 amino acids. The DNA for the CDR3 is TGTGCCAGCAGGGGCAGATCCTACGAGCAGTACTTC. This translates into CASRGRSYEQYF.

This sequence joins TRBV29-1 and TRBJ2-6, with 8 positions matching TRBD1. The V gene's germline CDR1 is SQVTM and CDR2 ANQGSEA. V gave up 7 bases and J gave up 0 bases; unmatched junction bases: 5. CDR3 size: 15 residues. The CDR3 DNA is TGCAGCGCCGGACAGGGATACTCTGGGGCCAACGTCCTGACTTTC. Protein product: CSAGQGYSGANVLTF.

In its sample, this clonotype was seen once. The gene calls are TRBV24-1 and TRBJ1-5; 10 bases map to TRBD1. Trimming cost V 5 bases and J 5 bases; bases outside gene matches: 8. CDR1 is KGHDR and CDR2 is SFDVKD in the germline V gene. The CDR3 is 16 amino acids. The CDR3 sequence is CATSAHGDRGHQPQHF. The CDR3 DNA sequence: TGTGCCACCAGTGCCCATGGGGACAGGGGTCATCAGCCCCAGCATTTT.

The chain employs TRBV3-1 and TRBJ2-4; the match to TRBD1 covers 7 bases. With the DNA end fitting TRBJ2-5 better, the J assignment may be wrong. The germline V gene encodes CDR1 LGHDT and CDR2 YNNKEL (reference sequence). The CDR3 is made up of 15 amino acids. The CDR3 DNA reads TGTGCCAGCAGCTCTAAACCTGGACAGGCGGAGACCCAGTACTTC. It yields the protein CASSSKPGQAETQYF.

This clonotype appeared a single time. The V and J genes are TRBV7-9 and TRBJ1-4; no firm D call. Per germline, CDR1 SEHNR and CDR2 FQNEAQ (reference sequence). V was cut by 8 bases and J by 8 bases, with 15 bases left in between. This CDR3 is built from 13 residues. As DNA, the CDR3 is TGTGCCAGCTATAACCCTCTGGGAGAAAAACTGTTTTTT. Protein sequence: CASYNPLGEKLFF.

The V call is TRBV7-2, the J call TRBJ2-5; D is unclear. The J call may be in error: the DNA end matches TRBJ2-7 better. The germline gives CDR1 SGHTA, CDR2 FQGNSA. CDR3 length equals 13 residues. CDR3: CASSLDPSTEQYF. CDR3 in DNA: TGTGCCAGCAGCTTAGACCCCAGCACCGAGCAGTACTTC.

The V gene is TRBV28, the J gene TRBJ2-7; 7 bases fit TRBD2. J gave up 1 base and V 8 bases, and 5 bases lay outside the gene matches. Germline assignment: CDR1 MDHEN and CDR2 SYDVKM. CDR3 length: 13 residues. The DNA for the CDR3 is TGTGCCAGCGGGGGGGGAGCATCCTACGAGCAGTACTTC. Protein: CASGGGASYEQYF. Supplemented by reference TRBV28 and TRBJ2-7, the full variable domain reads DVKVTQSSRYLVKRTGEKVFLECVQDMDHENMFWYRQDPGLGLRLIYFSYDVKMKEKGDIPEGYSVSREKKERFSLILESASTNQTSMYLCASGGGASYEQYFGPGTRLTVT.

This rearrangement joins TRBV29-1 to TRBJ1-2, with D hard to call. Looked up from germline, CDR1 is SQVTM and CDR2 is ANQGSEA. The CDR3 is 12 amino acids. V was cut by 1 base and J by 7 bases, with 10 bases left in between. CDR3 in amino acids: CSVEAAARGYTF. The CDR3, as DNA: TGCAGCGTTGAAGCGGCAGCCCGTGGCTACACCTTC.

V gene TRBV14 combines with J gene TRBJ2-1; D may correspond to TRBD1 or TRBD2 (5 bases each). With 2 bases removed from V and 1 base from J, the gap between germline ends came to 24 bases. The CDR3 extends over 20 amino acids. Germline V gene lookup returns CDR1 SGHDN and CDR2 FVKESK. CDR3 sequence reads: CASSQPSGTPGHPSYNEQFF. CDR3 DNA sequence: TGTGCCAGCAGCCAACCTTCCGGGACCCCCGGGCACCCTTCCTACAATGAGCAGTTCTTC.

This chain connects TRBV20-1 to TRBJ2-7, with D maybe TRBD1 (6 bases). CDR1 is DFQATT, CDR2 SNEGSKA, per germline (reference sequence). With 6 bases removed from V and 3 bases from J, the gap between germline ends came to 18 bases. The CDR3 is 14 residues long. CDR3 protein: CSARGQTIGYEQYF. Here the CDR3 DNA reads TGCAGTGCCCGAGGACAGACAATCGGCTACGAGCAGTACTTC.

The chain has TRBV11-2 and TRBJ2-4; 9 bases are shared with TRBD1. Germline V lookup: CDR1 SGHAT, CDR2 FQNNGV. V trimming: 5 bases; J trimming: 7 bases; junction bases outside the gene matches: 6. The length of the CDR3 is 14 residues. CDR3 region: CASSKDRGANIQYF. CDR3 in DNA: TGTGCCAGCAGCAAAGACAGGGGGGCGAACATTCAGTACTTC.

This chain connects TRBV6-1 to TRBJ2-7; 7 nucleotides agree with TRBD1. J gave up 6 bases and V 7 bases, and 12 bases lay outside the gene matches. The CDR3 is 14 amino acids. Germline CDR1 and CDR2: MNHNS and SASEGT. The CDR3 bases are TGTGCCAGCAACCGACCCAGAGGGGGCGGCGAGCAGTACTTC. Translation: CASNRPRGGGEQYF.

This clonotype was seen a single time. CDR3: CASTRRTGGHTEAFF. DNA for the CDR3: TGTGCCAGCACTCGCCGGACAGGGGGGCACACTGAAGCTTTCTTT. The J gene is TRBJ1-1, the V gene TRBV6-6, with 10 bases fitting TRBD1. The CDR3 is made up of 15 amino acids. Trimming removed 7 bases from V and 3 bases from J; junction bases left unmatched: 8. The germline V gene encodes CDR1 MNHNY and CDR2 SVGAGI (reference sequence).

The chain employs TRBV27 and TRBJ1-2; D may be TRBD1 (5 bases). V dropped 5 bases and J dropped 6 bases, with 7 bases sitting between them. Germline CDR1 and CDR2: MNHEY and SMNVEV (reference sequence). The CDR3 totals 11 residues. In DNA, the CDR3 is TGTGCCAGCAGTGAGGGGAATGGCTACACCTTC. Translation: CASSEGNGYTF.

This clonotype was observed a few times. This rearrangement joins TRBV9 to TRBJ2-3, with D perhaps matching TRBD2 (5 bases). Germline assignment: CDR1 SGDLS and CDR2 YYNGEE. The CDR3 extends over 13 amino acids. V was pared by 3 bases and J by 4 bases, with 9 bases between. The CDR3 sequence: CASSGETADTQYF. The CDR3 nucleotides are TGTGCCAGCAGCGGGGAGACTGCAGATACGCAGTATTTT.

J is TRBJ1-4 and V is TRBV20-1, with D maybe TRBD1 (5 bases). The CDR3 length is 15 residues. The V gene's germline CDR1 is DFQATT and CDR2 SNEGSKA (reference sequence). V lost 3 bases, J lost 0 bases, and 11 bases lay in between. The CDR3 sequence: CSARPTDATNEKLFF. For the CDR3, the DNA is TGCAGTGCTAGGCCGACAGACGCAACTAATGAAAAACTGTTTTTT.

This rearrangement joins TRBV20-1 to TRBJ1-2; 7 positions match TRBD1. CDR3 size: 12 residues. Germline CDR1 DFQATT, CDR2 SNEGSKA (reference sequence). Unmatched junction bases numbered 4, after V lost 8 bases and J lost 1 base. CDR3 residues: CSTRQGNYGYTF. The CDR3 DNA is TGCAGTACAAGACAGGGTAACTATGGCTACACCTTC.